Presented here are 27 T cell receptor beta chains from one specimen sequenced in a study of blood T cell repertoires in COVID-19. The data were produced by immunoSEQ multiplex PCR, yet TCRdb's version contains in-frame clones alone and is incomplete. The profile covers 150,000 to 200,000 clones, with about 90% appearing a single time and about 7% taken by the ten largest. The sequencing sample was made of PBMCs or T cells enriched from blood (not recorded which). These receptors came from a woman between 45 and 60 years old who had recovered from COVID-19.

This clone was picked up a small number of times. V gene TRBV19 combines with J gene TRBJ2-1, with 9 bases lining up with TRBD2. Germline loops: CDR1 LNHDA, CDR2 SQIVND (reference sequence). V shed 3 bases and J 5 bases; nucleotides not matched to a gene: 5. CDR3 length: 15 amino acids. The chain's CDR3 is CASSIRREGNNEQFF. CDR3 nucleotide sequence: TGTGCCAGTAGTATCCGGCGGGAGGGGAACAATGAGCAGTTCTTC. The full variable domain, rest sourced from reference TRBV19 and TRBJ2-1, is DGGITQSPKYLFRKEGQNVTLSCEQNLNHDAMYWYRQDPGQGLRLIYYSQIVNDFQKGDIAEGYSVSREKKESFPLTVTSAQKNPTAFYLCASSIRREGNNEQFFGPGTRLTVL.

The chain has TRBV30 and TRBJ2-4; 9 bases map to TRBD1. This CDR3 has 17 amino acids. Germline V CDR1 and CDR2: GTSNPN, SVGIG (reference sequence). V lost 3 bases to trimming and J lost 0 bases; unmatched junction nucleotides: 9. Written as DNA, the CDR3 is TGTGCCTGGAGAGCGACAGGGGGGAGCCTAGCCAAAAACATTCAGTACTTC. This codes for CAWRATGGSLAKNIQYF.

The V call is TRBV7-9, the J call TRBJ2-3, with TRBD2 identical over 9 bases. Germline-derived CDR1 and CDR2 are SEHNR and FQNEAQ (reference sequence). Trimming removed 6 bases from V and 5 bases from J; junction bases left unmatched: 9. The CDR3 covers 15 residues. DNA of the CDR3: TGTGCCAGCAGACACGCGGGAGGGCGTGGAGATACGCAGTATTTT. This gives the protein CASRHAGGRGDTQYF. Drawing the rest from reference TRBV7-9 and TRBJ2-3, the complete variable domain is DTGVSQNPRHKITKRGQNVTFRCDPISEHNRLYWYRQTLGQGPEFLTYFQNEAQLEKSRLLSDRFSAERPKGSFSTLEIQRTEQGDSAMYLCASRHAGGRGDTQYFGPGTRLTVL.

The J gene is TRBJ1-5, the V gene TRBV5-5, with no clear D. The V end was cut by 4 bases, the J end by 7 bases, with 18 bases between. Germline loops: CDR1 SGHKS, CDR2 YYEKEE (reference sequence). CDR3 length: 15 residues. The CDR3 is CASSPNSGFRQPQHF. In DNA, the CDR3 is TGTGCCAGCAGCCCAAACAGTGGGTTCCGGCAGCCCCAGCATTTT.

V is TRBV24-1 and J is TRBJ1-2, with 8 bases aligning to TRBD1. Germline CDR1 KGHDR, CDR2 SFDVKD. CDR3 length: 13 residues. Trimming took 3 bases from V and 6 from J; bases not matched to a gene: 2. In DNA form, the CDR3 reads TGTGCCACCAGTGATCGACAGGGGAATGGCTACACCTTC. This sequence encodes CATSDRQGNGYTF.

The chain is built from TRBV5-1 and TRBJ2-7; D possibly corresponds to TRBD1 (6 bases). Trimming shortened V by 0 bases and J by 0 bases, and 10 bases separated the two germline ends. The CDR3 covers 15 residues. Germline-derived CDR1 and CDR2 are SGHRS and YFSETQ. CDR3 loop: CASSLEGTPSYEQYF. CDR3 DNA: TGCGCCAGCAGCTTGGAGGGGACACCCTCCTACGAGCAGTACTTC.

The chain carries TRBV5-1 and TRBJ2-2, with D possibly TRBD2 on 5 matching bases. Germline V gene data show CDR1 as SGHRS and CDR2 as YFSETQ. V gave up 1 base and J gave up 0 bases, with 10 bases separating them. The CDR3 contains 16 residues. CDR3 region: CASSLLATPNTGELFF. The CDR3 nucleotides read TGCGCCAGCAGCTTGCTAGCCACCCCGAACACCGGGGAGCTGTTTTTT. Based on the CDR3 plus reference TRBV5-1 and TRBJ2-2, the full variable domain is KAGVTQTPRYLIKTRGQQVTLSCSPISGHRSVSWYQQTPGQGLQFLFEYFSETQRNKGNFPGRFSGRQFSNSRSEMNVSTLELGDSALYLCASSLLATPNTGELFFGEGSRLTVL.

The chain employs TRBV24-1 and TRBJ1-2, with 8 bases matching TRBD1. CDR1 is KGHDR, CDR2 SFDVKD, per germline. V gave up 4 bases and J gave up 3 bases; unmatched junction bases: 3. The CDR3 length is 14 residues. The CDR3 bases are TGTGCCACCAGTGACAGGGGGCGTTACTATGGCTACACCTTC. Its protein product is CATSDRGRYYGYTF.

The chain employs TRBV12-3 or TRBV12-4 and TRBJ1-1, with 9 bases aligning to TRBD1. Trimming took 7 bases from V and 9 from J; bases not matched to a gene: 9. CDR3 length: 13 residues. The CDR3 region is CASIVTGGRKAFF. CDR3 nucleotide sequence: TGTGCCAGCATCGTAACAGGGGGCCGGAAAGCTTTCTTT.

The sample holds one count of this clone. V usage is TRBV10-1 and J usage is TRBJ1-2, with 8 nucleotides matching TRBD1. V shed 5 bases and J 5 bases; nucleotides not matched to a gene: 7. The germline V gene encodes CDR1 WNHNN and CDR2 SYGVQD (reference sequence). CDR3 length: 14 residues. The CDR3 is CASSPTGAGYGYTF. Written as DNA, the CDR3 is TGCGCCAGCAGTCCGACAGGGGCGGGGTATGGCTACACCTTC.

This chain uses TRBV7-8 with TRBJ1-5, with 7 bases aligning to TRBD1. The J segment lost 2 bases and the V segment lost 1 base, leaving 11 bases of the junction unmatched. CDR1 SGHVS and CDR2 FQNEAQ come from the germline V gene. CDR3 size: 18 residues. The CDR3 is CASSLVQLGGSGNQPQHF. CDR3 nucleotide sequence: TGTGCCAGCAGCTTAGTCCAACTAGGGGGCTCGGGCAATCAGCCCCAGCATTTT.

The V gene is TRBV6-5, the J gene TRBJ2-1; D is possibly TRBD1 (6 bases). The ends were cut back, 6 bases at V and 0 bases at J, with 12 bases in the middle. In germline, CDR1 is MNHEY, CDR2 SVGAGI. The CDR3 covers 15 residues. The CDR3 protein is CASSRQVNSYNEQFF. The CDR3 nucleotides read TGTGCCAGCAGCCGACAGGTTAACTCCTACAATGAGCAGTTCTTC.

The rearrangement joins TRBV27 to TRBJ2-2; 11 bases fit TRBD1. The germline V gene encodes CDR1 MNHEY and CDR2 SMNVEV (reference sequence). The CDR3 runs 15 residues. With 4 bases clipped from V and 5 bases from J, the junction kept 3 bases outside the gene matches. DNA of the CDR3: TGTGCCAGCAGTTGGACAGGGGGCAAGACCGGGGAGCTGTTTTTT. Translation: CASSWTGGKTGELFF.

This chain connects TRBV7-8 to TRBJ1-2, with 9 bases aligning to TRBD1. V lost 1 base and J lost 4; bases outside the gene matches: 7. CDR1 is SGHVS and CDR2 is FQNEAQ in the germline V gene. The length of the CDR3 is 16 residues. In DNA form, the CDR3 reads TGTGCCAGCAGCTTAGTGGGGACAGGGCTGATCTATGGCTACACCTTC. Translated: CASSLVGTGLIYGYTF.

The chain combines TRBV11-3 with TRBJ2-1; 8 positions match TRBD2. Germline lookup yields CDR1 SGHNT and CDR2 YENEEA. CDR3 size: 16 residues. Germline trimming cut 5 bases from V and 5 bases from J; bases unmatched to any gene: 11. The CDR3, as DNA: TGTGCCAGCAGCGCGCGGTTGAGCGGGAGAAACAATGAGCAGTTCTTC. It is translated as CASSARLSGRNNEQFF.

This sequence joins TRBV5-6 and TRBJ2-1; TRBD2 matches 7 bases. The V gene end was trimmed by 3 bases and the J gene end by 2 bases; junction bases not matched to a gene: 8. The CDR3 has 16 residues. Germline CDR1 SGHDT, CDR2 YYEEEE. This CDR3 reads CASSSILAQAYNEQFF. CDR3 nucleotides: TGTGCCAGCAGCTCGATACTAGCGCAAGCCTACAATGAGCAGTTCTTC.

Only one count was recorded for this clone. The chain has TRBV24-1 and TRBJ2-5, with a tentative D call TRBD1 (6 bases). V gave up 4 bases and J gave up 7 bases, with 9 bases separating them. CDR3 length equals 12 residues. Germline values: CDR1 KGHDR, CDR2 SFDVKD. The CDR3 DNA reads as TGTGCCACCAGTGACCAGACAGGGACCCAGTACTTC. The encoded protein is CATSDQTGTQYF.

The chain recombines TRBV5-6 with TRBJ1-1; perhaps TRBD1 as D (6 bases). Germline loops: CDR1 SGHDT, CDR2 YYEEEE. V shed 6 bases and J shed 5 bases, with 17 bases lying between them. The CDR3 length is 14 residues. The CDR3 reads CASTPGGSLTEAFF. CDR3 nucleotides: TGTGCCAGCACTCCTGGGGGCAGCCTGACTGAAGCTTTCTTT.

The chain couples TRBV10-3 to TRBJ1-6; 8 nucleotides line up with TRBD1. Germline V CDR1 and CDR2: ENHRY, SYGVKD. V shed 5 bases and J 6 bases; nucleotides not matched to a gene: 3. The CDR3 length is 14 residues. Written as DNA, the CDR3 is TGTGCCATCAGTTGGACAGGGCCTAATTCACCCCTCCACTTT. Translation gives CAISWTGPNSPLHF.

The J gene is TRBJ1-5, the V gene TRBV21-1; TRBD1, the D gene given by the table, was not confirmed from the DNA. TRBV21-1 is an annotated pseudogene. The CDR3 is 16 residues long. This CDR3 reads CASSKKQGAHRQPQHF. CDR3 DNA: TGTGCCAGCAGCAAAAAACAGGGGGCGCACCGTCAGCCCCAGCATTTT.

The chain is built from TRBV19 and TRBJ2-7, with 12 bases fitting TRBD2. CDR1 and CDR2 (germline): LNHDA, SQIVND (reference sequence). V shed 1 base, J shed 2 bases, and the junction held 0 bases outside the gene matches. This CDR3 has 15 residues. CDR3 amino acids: CASSIGTSGTYEQYF. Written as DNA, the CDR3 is TGTGCCAGTAGTATAGGGACTAGCGGGACCTACGAGCAGTACTTC.

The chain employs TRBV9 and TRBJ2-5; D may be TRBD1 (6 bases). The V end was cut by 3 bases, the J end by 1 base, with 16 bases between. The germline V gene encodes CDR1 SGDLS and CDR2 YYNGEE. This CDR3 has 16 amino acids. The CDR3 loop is CASSAEEGGSQETQYF. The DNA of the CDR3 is TGTGCCAGCAGCGCCGAGGAAGGGGGATCCCAAGAGACCCAGTACTTC.

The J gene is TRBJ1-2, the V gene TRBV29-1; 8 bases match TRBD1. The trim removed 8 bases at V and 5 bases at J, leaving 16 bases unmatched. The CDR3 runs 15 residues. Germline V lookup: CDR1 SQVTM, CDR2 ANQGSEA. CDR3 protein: CSIPLAQGAGYGYTF. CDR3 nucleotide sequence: TGCAGCATCCCCCTAGCGCAGGGGGCAGGGTATGGCTACACCTTC.

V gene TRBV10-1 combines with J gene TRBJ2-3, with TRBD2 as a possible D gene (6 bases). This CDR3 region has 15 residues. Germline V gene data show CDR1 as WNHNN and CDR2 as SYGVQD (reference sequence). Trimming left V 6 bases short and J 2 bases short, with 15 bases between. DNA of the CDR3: TGCGCCAGCAGCCTGACTAGGACCCTCACAGATACGCAGTATTTT. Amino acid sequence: CASSLTRTLTDTQYF.

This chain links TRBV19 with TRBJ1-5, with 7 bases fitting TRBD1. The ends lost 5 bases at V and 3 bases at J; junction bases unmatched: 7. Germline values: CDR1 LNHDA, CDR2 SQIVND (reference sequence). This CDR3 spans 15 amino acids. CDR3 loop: CASSQGGRLNQPQHF. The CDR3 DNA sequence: TGTGCCAGTAGTCAGGGGGGCCGGCTCAATCAGCCCCAGCATTTT.

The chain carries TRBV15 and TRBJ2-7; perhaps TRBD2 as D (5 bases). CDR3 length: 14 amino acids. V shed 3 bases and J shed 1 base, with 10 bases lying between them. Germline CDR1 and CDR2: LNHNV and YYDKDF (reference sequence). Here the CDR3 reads CATSRPGFSYEQYF. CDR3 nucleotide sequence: TGTGCCACCAGCAGGCCGGGATTTTCCTACGAGCAGTACTTC.

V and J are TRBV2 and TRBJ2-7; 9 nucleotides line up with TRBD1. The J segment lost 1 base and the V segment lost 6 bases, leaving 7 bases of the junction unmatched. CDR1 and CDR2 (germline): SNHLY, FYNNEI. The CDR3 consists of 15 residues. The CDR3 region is CASRDRGSGSYEQYF. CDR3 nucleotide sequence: TGTGCCAGCAGGGACAGGGGCTCGGGGTCCTACGAGCAGTACTTC.